The entry below describes one TCR beta chain. Its specificity is not known. Time point noted: newly diagnosed, previously untreated cHL patient sample. Untreated, newly diagnosed classical Hodgkin lymphoma PBMCs were comparators. The data were taken from a study of PD-1 blockade in classical Hodgkin lymphoma. General study findings and limits: Sources of repertoire differences remain undefined, possibly disease activity or prior therapy. Newly diagnosed patients were reported to exhibit reduced baseline TCR diversity relative to healthy donors.

Produced via immunoSEQ multiplex PCR; TCRdb's table is partial and in-frame only. The sample lists tens of thousands of clones; roughly 93% were seen once. This TCR derives from a human donor with classical Hodgkin lymphoma. Source material: peripheral blood mononuclear cells (PBMCs).

CDR3 in amino acids: CASRAPGGFGEQYF. CDR3 nucleotide sequence: TGTGCCAGCAGAGCCCCGGGCGGGTTTGGCGAGCAGTACTTC. The chain uses TRBV6-6 and TRBJ2-7; weak D call: TRBD2 (5 bases). The V end was cut by 6 bases, the J end by 6 bases, with 18 bases between. Looked up from germline, CDR1 is MNHNY and CDR2 is SVGAGI (reference sequence). The CDR3 totals 14 residues.